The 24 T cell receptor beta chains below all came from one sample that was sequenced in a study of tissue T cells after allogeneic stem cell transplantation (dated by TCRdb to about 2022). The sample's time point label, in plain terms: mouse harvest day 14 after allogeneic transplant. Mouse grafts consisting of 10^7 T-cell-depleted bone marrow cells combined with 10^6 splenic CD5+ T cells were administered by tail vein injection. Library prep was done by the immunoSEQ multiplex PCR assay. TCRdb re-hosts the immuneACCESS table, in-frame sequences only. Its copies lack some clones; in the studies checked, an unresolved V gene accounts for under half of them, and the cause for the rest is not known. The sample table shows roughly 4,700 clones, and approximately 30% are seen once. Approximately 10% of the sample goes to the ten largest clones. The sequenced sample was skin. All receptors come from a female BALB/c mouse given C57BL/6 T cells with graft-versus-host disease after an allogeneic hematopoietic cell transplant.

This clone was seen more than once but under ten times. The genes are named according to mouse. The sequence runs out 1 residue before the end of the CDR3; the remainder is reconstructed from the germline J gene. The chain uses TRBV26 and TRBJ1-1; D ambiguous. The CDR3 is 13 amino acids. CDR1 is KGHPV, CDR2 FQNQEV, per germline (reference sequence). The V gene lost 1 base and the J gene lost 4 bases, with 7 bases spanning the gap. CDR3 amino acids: CASSLLRATEVFF. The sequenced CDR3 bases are TGTGCCAGCAGTCTGTTGAGGGCCACAGAAGTCTTC.

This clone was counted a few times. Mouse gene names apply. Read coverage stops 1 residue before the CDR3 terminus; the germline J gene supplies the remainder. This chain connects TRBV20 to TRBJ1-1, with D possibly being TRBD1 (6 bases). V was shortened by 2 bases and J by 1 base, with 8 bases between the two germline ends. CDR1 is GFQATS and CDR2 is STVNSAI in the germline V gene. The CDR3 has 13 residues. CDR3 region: CGARKGQNTEVFF. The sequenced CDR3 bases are TGTGGTGCTAGGAAGGGACAAAACACAGAAGTCTTC.

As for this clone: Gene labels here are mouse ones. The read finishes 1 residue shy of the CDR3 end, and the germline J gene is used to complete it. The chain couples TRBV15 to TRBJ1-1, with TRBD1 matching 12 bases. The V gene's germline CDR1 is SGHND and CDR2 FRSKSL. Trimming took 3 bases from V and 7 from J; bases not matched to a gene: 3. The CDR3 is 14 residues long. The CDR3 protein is CASSFGTGGGEVFF. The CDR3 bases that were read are TGTGCCAGCAGTTTTGGGACAGGGGGCGGAGAAGTCTTC.

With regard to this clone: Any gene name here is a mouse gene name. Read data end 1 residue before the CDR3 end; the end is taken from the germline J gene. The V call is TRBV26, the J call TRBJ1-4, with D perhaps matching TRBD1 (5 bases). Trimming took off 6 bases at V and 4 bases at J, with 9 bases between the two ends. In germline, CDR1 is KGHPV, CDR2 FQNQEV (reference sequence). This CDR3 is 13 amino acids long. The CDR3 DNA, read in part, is TGTGCCAGCAGCCTGGACAACAACGAAAGATTATTT. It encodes CASSLDNNERLF. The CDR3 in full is CASSLDNNERLFF.

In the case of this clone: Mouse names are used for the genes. The CDR3 spells CASSREGSEQYF. CDR3 bases read: TGTGCCAGCAGTCGGGAGGGAAGTGAACAGTAC. V gene TRBV26 combines with J gene TRBJ2-7; no firm D call. The missing CDR3 end, 1 residue past where the read stops, is filled in from the germline J gene. Trimming removed 4 bases at V and 6 bases at J, with 10 bases between. Germline CDR1 is KGHPV and CDR2 is FQNQEV (reference sequence). The CDR3 consists of 12 residues.

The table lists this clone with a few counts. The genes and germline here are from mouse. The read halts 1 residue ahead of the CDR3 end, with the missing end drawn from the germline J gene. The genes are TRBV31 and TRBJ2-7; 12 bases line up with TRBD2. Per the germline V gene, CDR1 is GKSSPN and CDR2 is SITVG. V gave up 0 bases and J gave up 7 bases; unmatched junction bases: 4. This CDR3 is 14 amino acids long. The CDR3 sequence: CAWSLGTGGLEQYF. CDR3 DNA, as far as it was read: TGTGCCTGGAGTCTCGGGACTGGGGGGCTGGAACAGTAC.

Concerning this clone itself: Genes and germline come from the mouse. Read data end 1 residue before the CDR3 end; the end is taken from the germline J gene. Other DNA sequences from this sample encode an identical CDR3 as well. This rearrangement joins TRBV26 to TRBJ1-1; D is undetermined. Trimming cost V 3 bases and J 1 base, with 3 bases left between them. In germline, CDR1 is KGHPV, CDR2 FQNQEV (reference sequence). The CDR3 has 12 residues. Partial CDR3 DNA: TGTGCCAGCAGTCTAGGAAACACAGAAGTCTTC. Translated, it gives CASSLGNTEVF. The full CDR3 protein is CASSLGNTEVFF. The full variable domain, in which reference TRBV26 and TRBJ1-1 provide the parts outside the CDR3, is NSKVIQTPRYLVKGQGQKAKMRCIPEKGHPVVFWYQQNKNNEFKFLINFQNQEVLQQIDMTEKRFSAECPSNSPCSLEIQSSEAGDSALYLCASSLGNTEVFFGKGTRLTVV.

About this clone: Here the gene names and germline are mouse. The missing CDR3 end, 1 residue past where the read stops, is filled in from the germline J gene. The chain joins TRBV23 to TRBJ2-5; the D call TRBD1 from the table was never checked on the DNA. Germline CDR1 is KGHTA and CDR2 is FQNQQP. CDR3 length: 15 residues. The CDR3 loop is CSSSQNQGNQDTQYF. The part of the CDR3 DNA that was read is TGCTCCAGCAGTCAAAACCAGGGAAACCAAGACACCCAGTAC.

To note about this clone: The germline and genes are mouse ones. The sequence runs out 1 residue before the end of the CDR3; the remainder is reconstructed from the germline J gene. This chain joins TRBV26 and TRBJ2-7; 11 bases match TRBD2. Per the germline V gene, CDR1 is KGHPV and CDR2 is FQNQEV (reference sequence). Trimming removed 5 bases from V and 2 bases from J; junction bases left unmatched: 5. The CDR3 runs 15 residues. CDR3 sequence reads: CASSLDWGATYEQYF. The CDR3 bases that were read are TGTGCCAGCAGTTTGGACTGGGGGGCCACCTATGAACAGTAC.

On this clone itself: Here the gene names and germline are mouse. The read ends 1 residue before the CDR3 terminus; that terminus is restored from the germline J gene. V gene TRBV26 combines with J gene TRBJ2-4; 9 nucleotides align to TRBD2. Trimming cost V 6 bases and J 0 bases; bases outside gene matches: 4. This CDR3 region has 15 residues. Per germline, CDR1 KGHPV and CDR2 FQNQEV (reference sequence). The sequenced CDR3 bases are TGTGCCAGCAGCTGGGGACTGGGAAGTCAAAACACCTTGTAC. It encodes CASSWGLGSQNTLY. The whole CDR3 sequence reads CASSWGLGSQNTLYF.

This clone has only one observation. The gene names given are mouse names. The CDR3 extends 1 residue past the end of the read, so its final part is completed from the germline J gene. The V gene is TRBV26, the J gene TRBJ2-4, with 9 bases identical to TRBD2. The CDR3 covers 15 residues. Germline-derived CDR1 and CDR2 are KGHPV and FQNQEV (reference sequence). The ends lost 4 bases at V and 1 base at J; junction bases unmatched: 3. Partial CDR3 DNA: TGTGCCAGCAGTCCACGACTGGGGGGTCAAAACACCTTGTAC. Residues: CASSPRLGGQNTLY. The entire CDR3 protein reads CASSPRLGGQNTLYF.

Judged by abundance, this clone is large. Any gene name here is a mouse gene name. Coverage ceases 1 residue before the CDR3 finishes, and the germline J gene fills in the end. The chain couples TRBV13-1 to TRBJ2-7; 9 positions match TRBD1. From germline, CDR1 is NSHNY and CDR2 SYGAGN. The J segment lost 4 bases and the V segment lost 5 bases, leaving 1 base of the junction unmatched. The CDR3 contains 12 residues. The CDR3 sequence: CASRDRGYEQYF. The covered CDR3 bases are TGTGCCAGCAGGGACAGGGGTTATGAACAGTAC.

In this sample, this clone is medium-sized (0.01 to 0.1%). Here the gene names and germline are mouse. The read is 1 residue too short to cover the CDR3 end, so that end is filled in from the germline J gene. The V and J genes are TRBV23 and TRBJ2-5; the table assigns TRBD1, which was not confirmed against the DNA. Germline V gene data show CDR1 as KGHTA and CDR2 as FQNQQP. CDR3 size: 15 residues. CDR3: CSSSSQGALQDTQYF. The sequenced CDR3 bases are TGCTCCAGCAGTTCCCAGGGGGCCCTCCAAGACACCCAGTAC.

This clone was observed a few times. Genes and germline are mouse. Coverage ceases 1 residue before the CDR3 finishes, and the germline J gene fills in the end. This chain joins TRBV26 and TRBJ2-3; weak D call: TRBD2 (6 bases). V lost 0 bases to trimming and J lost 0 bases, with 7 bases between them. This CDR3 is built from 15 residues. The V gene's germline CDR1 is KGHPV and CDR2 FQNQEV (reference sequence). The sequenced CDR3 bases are TGTGCCAGCAGTCTGTCTGGGGGTAGTGCAGAAACGCTGTAT. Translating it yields CASSLSGGSAETLY. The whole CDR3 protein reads CASSLSGGSAETLYF.

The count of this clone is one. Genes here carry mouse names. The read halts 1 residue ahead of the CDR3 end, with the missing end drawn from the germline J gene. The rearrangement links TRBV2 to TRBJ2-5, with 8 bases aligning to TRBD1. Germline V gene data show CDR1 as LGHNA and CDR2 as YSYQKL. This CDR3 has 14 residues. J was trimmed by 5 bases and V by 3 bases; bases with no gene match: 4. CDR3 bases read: TGTGCCAGCAGCCATCAGGGGGCTGTAGACACCCAGTAC. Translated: CASSHQGAVDTQY. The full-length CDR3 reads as CASSHQGAVDTQYF. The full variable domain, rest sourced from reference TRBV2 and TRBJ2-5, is DPKIIQKPKYLVAVTGSEKILICEQYLGHNAMYWYRQSAKKPLEFMFSYSYQKLMDNQTASSRFQPQSSKKNHLDLQITALKPDDSATYFCASSHQGAVDTQYFGPGTRLLVL.

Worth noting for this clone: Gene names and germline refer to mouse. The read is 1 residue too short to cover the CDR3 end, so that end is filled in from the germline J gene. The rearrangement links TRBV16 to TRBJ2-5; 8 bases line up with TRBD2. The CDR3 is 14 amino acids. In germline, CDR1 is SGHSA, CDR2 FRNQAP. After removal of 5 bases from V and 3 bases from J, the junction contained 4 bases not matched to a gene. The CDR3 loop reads CASSIRTGQDTQYF. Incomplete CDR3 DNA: TGTGCAAGCAGCATTCGGACTGGGCAAGACACCCAGTAC. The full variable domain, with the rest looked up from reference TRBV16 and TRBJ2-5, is NAGVIQTPRHKVTGKGQEATLWCEPISGHSAVFWYRQTIVQGLEFLTYFRNQAPIDDSGMPKERFSAQMPNQSHSTLKIQSTQPQDSAVYLCASSIRTGQDTQYFGPGTRLLVL.

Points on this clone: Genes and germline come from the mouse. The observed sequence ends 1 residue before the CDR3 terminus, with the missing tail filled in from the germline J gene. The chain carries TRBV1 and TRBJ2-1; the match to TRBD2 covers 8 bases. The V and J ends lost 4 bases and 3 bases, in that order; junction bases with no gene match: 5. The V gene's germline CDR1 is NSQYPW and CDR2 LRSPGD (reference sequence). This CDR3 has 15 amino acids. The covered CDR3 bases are TGCACCTGCAGTGGGGGACTGGCCTTCTATGCTGAGCAGTTC. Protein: CTCSGGLAFYAEQF. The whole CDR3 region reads CTCSGGLAFYAEQFF. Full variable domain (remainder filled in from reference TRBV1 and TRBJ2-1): VTLLEQNPRWRLVPRGQAVNLRCILKNSQYPWMSWYQQDLQKQLQWLFTLRSPGDKEVKSLPGADYLATRVTDTELRLQVANMSQGRTLYCTCSGGLAFYAEQFFGPGTRLTVL.

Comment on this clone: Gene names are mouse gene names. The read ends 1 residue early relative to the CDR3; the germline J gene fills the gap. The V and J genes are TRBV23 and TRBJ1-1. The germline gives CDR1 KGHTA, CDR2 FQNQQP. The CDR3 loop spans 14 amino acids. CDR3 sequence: CSSSQSRGGTEVFF. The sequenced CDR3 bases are TGCTCCAGCAGTCAATCGAGGGGCGGGACAGAAGTCTTC.

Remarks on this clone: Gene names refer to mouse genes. This CDR3 is CASSLGGRDTQYF. The sequenced CDR3 bases are TGTGCCAGCAGCCTGGGGGGGAGGGACACCCAGTAC. The rearrangement links TRBV3 to TRBJ2-5; 9 nucleotides align to TRBD2. The read halts 1 residue ahead of the CDR3 end, with the missing end drawn from the germline J gene. The CDR3 is 13 residues long. Germline CDR1 reads SNHLY; CDR2 reads FYNGKV (reference sequence). V shed 5 bases and J 6 bases; nucleotides not matched to a gene: 3.

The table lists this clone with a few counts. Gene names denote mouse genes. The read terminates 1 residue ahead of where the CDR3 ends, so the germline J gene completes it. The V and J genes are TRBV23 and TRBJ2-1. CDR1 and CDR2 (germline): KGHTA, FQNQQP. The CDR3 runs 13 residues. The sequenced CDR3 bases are TGCTCCAGCAGTCATCCTAACTATGCTGAGCAGTTC. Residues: CSSSHPNYAEQF. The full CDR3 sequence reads CSSSHPNYAEQFF.

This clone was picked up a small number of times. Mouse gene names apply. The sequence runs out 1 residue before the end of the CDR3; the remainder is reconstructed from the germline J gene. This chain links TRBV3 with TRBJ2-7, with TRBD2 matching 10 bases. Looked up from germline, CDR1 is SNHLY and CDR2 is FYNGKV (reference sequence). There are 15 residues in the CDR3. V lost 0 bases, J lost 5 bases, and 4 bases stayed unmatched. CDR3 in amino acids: CASSLAWGGGHEQYF. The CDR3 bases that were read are TGTGCCAGCAGCTTAGCCTGGGGGGGCGGGCATGAACAGTAC.

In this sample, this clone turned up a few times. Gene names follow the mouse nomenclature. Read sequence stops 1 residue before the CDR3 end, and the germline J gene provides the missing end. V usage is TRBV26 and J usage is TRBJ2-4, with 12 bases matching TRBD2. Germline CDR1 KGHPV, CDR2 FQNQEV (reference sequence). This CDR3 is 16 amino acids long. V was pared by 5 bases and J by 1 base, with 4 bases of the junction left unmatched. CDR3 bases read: TGTGCCAGCAGTAAGACTGGGGGGGCCGGTCAAAACACCTTGTAC. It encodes CASSKTGGAGQNTLY. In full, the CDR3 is CASSKTGGAGQNTLYF.

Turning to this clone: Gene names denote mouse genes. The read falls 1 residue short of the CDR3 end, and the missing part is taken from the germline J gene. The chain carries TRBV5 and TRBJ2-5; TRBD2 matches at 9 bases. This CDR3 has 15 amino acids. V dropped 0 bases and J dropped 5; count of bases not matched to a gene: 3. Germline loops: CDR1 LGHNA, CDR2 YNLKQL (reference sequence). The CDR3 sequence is CASSQDPWGGDTQYF. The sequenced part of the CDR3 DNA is TGTGCCAGCAGCCAAGATCCCTGGGGGGGAGACACCCAGTAC.

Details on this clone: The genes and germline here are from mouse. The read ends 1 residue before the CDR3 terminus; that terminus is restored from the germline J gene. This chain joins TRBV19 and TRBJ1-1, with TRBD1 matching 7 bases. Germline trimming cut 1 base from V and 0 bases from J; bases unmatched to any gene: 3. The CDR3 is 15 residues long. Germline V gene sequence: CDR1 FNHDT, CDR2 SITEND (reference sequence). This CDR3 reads CASSIRGTANTEVFF. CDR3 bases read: TGTGCCAGCAGTATACGCGGGACAGCAAACACAGAAGTCTTC.